The 20 T cell receptor beta chains below come from one sample, sequenced in a study of cytomegalovirus exposure and HLA in healthy donors. Primers for the PCR totalled 60 Vbeta and 13 Jbeta. This table comes from immunoSEQ multiplex PCR, and its TCRdb copy is limited to in-frame clones, with some not included. The sample has roughly 190,000 clones, approximately 80% seen once. Sequenced input: PBMCs. All receptors derive from a woman aged 25 to 45 in good health and CMV-seropositive.

The chain uses TRBV5-1 and TRBJ2-1; TRBD1 matches at 8 bases. The ends lost 6 bases at V and 5 bases at J; junction bases unmatched: 7. The CDR3 has 14 amino acids. The V gene's germline CDR1 is SGHRS and CDR2 YFSETQ. CDR3 sequence reads: CASTRGLRDNEQFF. DNA of the CDR3: TGCGCCAGCACCAGGGGGCTGCGAGACAATGAGCAGTTCTTC.

This clone was counted a few times. The sample carries other DNA sequences with the same CDR3. This chain connects TRBV29-1 to TRBJ2-2; possibly TRBD1 for D (6 bases). Germline V gene data show CDR1 as SQVTM and CDR2 as ANQGSEA. V was cut by 6 bases and J by 2 bases, with 16 bases left in between. The CDR3 loop spans 15 amino acids. The CDR3 is CSVSMDRKNTGELFF. Here the CDR3 DNA reads TGCAGCGTCTCGATGGACAGAAAAAACACCGGGGAGCTGTTTTTT.

The rearrangement links TRBV9 to TRBJ2-2; D is possibly TRBD1 (6 bases). The V gene lost 8 bases and the J gene lost 5 bases, with 16 bases spanning the gap. The germline V gene has CDR1 SGDLS and CDR2 YYNGEE. This CDR3 has 14 residues. The CDR3 spells CASTGSGGTGELFF. The CDR3 DNA reads as TGTGCCAGTACAGGGAGTGGTGGGACCGGGGAGCTGTTTTTT.

The V gene is TRBV30, the J gene TRBJ1-4; 9 bases align to TRBD1. The V gene end was trimmed by 5 bases and the J gene end by 3 bases; junction bases not matched to a gene: 10. CDR3 length equals 16 residues. The germline V gene has CDR1 GTSNPN and CDR2 SVGIG (reference sequence). The CDR3 nucleotides are TGTGCCTGGGGGACAGGGCGGCAGGGGGCTAATGAAAAACTGTTTTTT. Translated, it gives CAWGTGRQGANEKLFF.

The rearrangement joins TRBV6-1 to TRBJ1-6; maybe TRBD1 (5 bases). The germline V gene has CDR1 MNHNS and CDR2 SASEGT. CDR3 length: 18 residues. The V and J ends lost 1 base and 5 bases respectively, with 18 bases between them. CDR3 protein: CASSEVAPVGVNNSPLHF. CDR3 sequence (DNA): TGTGCCAGCAGTGAAGTAGCCCCAGTAGGGGTAAATAATTCACCCCTCCACTTT.

V gene TRBV4-2 combines with J gene TRBJ1-6; D is possibly TRBD1 (6 bases). CDR1 and CDR2 from the germline V gene are LGHNA and YNFKEQ. V lost 3 bases and J lost 2, with 11 bases in between. CDR3 length: 16 amino acids. CDR3 sequence: CASSQGRGAYNSPLHF. The CDR3 bases are TGTGCCAGCAGCCAGGGCAGGGGAGCCTATAATTCACCCCTCCACTTT.

J is TRBJ1-2 and V is TRBV7-9; D gene unclear. The CDR3 extends over 11 amino acids. The germline V gene has CDR1 SEHNR and CDR2 FQNEAQ (reference sequence). The V and J ends lost 5 bases and 8 bases respectively, with 9 bases between them. The CDR3 spells CASSQSEGYTF. The CDR3 nucleotides are TGTGCCAGCAGCCAATCCGAGGGCTACACCTTC.

This chain joins TRBV5-6 and TRBJ2-1; 7 bases align to TRBD1. The germline CDR1 and CDR2 sequences are SGHDT and YYEEEE. J was trimmed by 4 bases and V by 0 bases; bases with no gene match: 7. The CDR3 has 16 residues. The CDR3 DNA reads as TGTGCCAGCAGCTTGGGGACAGGATCTCGTTACAATGAGCAGTTCTTC. Protein sequence: CASSLGTGSRYNEQFF. The full variable domain, rest sourced from reference TRBV5-6 and TRBJ2-1, is DAGVTQSPTHLIKTRGQQVTLRCSPKSGHDTVSWYQQALGQGPQFIFQYYEEEERQRGNFPDRFSGHQFPNYSSELNVNALLLGDSALYLCASSLGTGSRYNEQFFGPGTRLTVL.

V is TRBV7-8 and J is TRBJ1-2, with no clear D. The germline V and J ends were trimmed by 4 bases and 2 bases, with 14 bases remaining between them. Germline-derived CDR1 and CDR2 are SGHVS and FQNEAQ. This CDR3 region has 15 residues. The CDR3 nucleotides read TGTGCCAGCAGCTCCGGGCCAGCGGGGAACTATGGCTACACCTTC. The encoded protein is CASSSGPAGNYGYTF. The full variable domain, with the rest looked up from reference TRBV7-8 and TRBJ1-2, is GAGVSQSPRYKVAKRGQDVALRCDPISGHVSLFWYQQALGQGPEFLTYFQNEAQLDKSGLPSDRFFAERPEGSVSTLKIQRTQQEDSAVYLCASSSGPAGNYGYTFGSGTRLTVV.

The V gene is TRBV11-2, the J gene TRBJ2-5; no clear D gene. The germline V gene encodes CDR1 SGHAT and CDR2 FQNNGV. CDR3 size: 12 residues. Trimming cost V 2 bases and J 13 bases, with 14 bases left between them. The CDR3 DNA reads as TGTGCCAGCAGCTTAATATCCCGAGCGCCGTACTTC. It encodes CASSLISRAPYF.

This chain links TRBV28 with TRBJ1-4; no firm D call. CDR1 is MDHEN, CDR2 SYDVKM, per germline. V was shortened by 7 bases and J by 7 bases, with 13 bases between the two germline ends. This CDR3 comprises 13 residues. The CDR3 DNA is TGTGCCAGCACCGCCGGAGGAGGTGAAAAACTGTTTTTT. Encoded protein: CASTAGGGEKLFF.

This clone was picked up a small number of times. The chain employs TRBV5-6 and TRBJ2-3; a possible D gene is TRBD2 (6 bases). The germline V gene has CDR1 SGHDT and CDR2 YYEEEE. The CDR3 sequence is 16 residues long. Trimming took 4 bases from V and 0 from J, leaving 15 bases between them. The CDR3 here is CASSDTGRGSTDTQYF. The CDR3 DNA reads TGTGCCAGCAGCGACACTGGACGGGGGAGCACAGATACGCAGTATTTT.

V is TRBV19 and J is TRBJ2-7; 9 nucleotides match TRBD1. The trim removed 5 bases at V and 0 bases at J, leaving 8 bases unmatched. The V gene's germline CDR1 is LNHDA and CDR2 SQIVND (reference sequence). The CDR3 is 16 residues long. The CDR3 bases are TGTGCCAGTAGTGGAAGTAGGACAGGGGACTCCTACGAGCAGTACTTC. Protein product: CASSGSRTGDSYEQYF.

This clone was detected a few times. The V gene is TRBV2, the J gene TRBJ2-5, with TRBD2 matching over 15 bases. This CDR3 region has 14 residues. CDR1 is SNHLY and CDR2 is FYNNEI in the germline V gene. V was clipped by 6 bases and J by 12 bases; unmatched bases: 8. The CDR3 region is CASSGGLAGGHEYF. The CDR3 bases are TGTGCCAGCAGCGGGGGACTAGCGGGGGGTCACGAGTACTTC.

The rearrangement links TRBV7-6 to TRBJ2-5, with 11 bases that match TRBD2. The CDR3 spans 16 residues. The germline V gene encodes CDR1 SGHVS and CDR2 FNYEAQ. The trim removed 5 bases at V and 1 base at J, leaving 6 bases unmatched. The CDR3 loop reads CASSLTSGGPQETQYF. The CDR3 region has the DNA TGTGCCAGCAGCCTCACTAGCGGGGGTCCCCAAGAGACCCAGTACTTC.

The rearrangement uses TRBV6-5 and TRBJ2-7; D is undetermined. Per germline, CDR1 MNHEY and CDR2 SVGAGI. The CDR3 is made up of 15 amino acids. The V gene lost 6 bases and the J gene lost 0 bases, with 15 bases spanning the gap. The DNA for the CDR3 is TGTGCCAGCAGGGCTGGCCTGATTGACTCCTACGAGCAGTACTTC. Translation gives CASRAGLIDSYEQYF.

V is TRBV7-9 and J is TRBJ2-1, with 7 bases identical to TRBD2. The CDR3 is 15 residues long. The V gene end was trimmed by 1 base and the J gene end by 4 bases; junction bases not matched to a gene: 4. Germline loops: CDR1 SEHNR, CDR2 FQNEAQ (reference sequence). CDR3 in DNA: TGTGCCAGCAGCTTAGAACGGGGAGGGTACAATGAGCAGTTCTTC. It encodes CASSLERGGYNEQFF.

Regarding this clone: An end of the junction differs from the germline gene, which may be a read error. The genes are TRBV7-3 and TRBJ2-2, with 12 bases aligning to TRBD1. This CDR3 region has 19 residues. Germline CDR1 is SGHTA and CDR2 is FQGTGA. This CDR3 is CASSRRRDRGHLEHRGAVF. The CDR3 DNA reads TGTGCCAGCAGCCGCAGGAGGGACAGGGGGCACCTAGAACACCGGGGAGCTGTTTTT. The full variable domain, its missing parts supplied by reference TRBV7-3 and TRBJ2-2, is GAGVSQTPSNKVTEKGKYVELRCDPISGHTALYWYRQSLGQGPEFLIYFQGTGAADDSGLPNDRFFAVRPEGSVSTLKIQRTERGDSAVYLCASSRRRDRGHLEHRGAVFGEGSRLTVL.

The V call is TRBV30, the J call TRBJ2-7; 8 bases line up with TRBD1. With V trimmed by 5 bases and J by 3 bases, 6 bases remained unmatched. The V gene's germline CDR1 is GTSNPN and CDR2 SVGIG (reference sequence). The CDR3 covers 13 residues. The CDR3 loop reads CAWAQGAGYEQYF. In DNA form, the CDR3 reads TGTGCCTGGGCCCAGGGGGCCGGCTACGAGCAGTACTTC.

The rearrangement joins TRBV6-5 to TRBJ2-5, with D uncertain. Between the trimmed V and J ends, which lost 0 bases and 11 bases, there was a span of 13 bases. CDR1 MNHEY and CDR2 SVGAGI come from the germline V gene. This CDR3 contains 13 residues. CDR3 amino acids: CASSYSRLTEQYF. The CDR3, as DNA: TGTGCCAGCAGTTACTCGAGGCTGACTGAGCAGTACTTC.